The 11 T cell receptor beta chains below were found in one sample sequenced in a study of Ad26.COV2.S vaccination and SARS-CoV-2 variants. Some clones are missing from TCRdb's copy, which holds only in-frame ones; the method was immunoSEQ multiplex PCR. The sample has 350,000 to 500,000 clones, 90% seen once. The sample's treatment: 15 to 20 received Ad26.COV2.S at low or high dose, single or two shots; 5 received placebo; per-sample allocation not given. Sampling occurred on day 63 after the first vaccine or placebo injection. Specimen: peripheral blood, collected in a trial of Ad26.COV2.S vaccine versus placebo. These receptors all stem from a person aged 18-65 years who received the Ad26.COV2.S COVID-19 vaccine or a placebo.

Worth noting for this clone: Other DNA sequences in the sample encode the same CDR3. The chain uses TRBV7-9 and TRBJ2-5; maybe TRBD1 (6 bases). This CDR3 is built from 14 residues. Germline CDR1 and CDR2: SEHNR and FQNEAQ (reference sequence). Trimming shortened V by 5 bases and J by 0 bases, and 10 bases separated the two germline ends. CDR3 amino acids: CASSPGQYQETQYF. Here the CDR3 DNA reads TGTGCCAGCAGCCCGGGACAATACCAAGAGACCCAGTACTTC. Looking up the rest from reference TRBV7-9 and TRBJ2-5 gives the full variable domain: DTGVSQNPRHKITKRGQNVTFRCDPISEHNRLYWYRQTLGQGPEFLTYFQNEAQLEKSRLLSDRFSAERPKGSFSTLEIQRTEQGDSAMYLCASSPGQYQETQYFGPGTRLLVL.

The chain is built from TRBV27 and TRBJ2-7; perhaps TRBD1 as D (5 bases). Germline CDR1 is MNHEY and CDR2 is SMNVEV (reference sequence). V lost 3 bases to trimming and J lost 0 bases, with 9 bases between them. CDR3 length equals 14 residues. CDR3 sequence (DNA): TGTGCCAGCAGTTTGGGCAGGGACTCCTACGAGCAGTACTTC. Amino acid sequence: CASSLGRDSYEQYF.

This chain joins TRBV9 and TRBJ2-7; the match to TRBD1 covers 11 bases. This CDR3 is 16 amino acids long. Losses at the gene ends were 4 bases for V and 6 bases for J; bases not matched to a gene: 12. Germline V gene sequence: CDR1 SGDLS, CDR2 YYNGEE. Here the CDR3 DNA reads TGTGCCAGCAGCCCAAACGCCGGGACAGGGGGAACCGAGCAGTACTTC. Its protein is CASSPNAGTGGTEQYF.

This chain joins TRBV21-1 and TRBJ2-7; the D call of TRBD2 is as the table states it, not checked on the DNA. TRBV21-1 is labeled a pseudogene. The CDR3 is 16 amino acids. CDR3 residues: CASSRRTSGRQGEQYF. CDR3 sequence (DNA): TGTGCCAGCAGCCGACGGACTAGCGGGAGGCAGGGTGAGCAGTACTTC.

This clone was observed a single time. The chain combines TRBV27 with TRBJ2-7, with 7 bases identical to TRBD2. The CDR3 length is 14 residues. J was trimmed by 2 bases and V by 6 bases; bases with no gene match: 7. Germline lookup yields CDR1 MNHEY and CDR2 SMNVEV (reference sequence). The CDR3 spells CASSSPREAYEQYF. The CDR3 nucleotides are TGTGCCAGCAGCTCACCCCGGGAGGCCTACGAGCAGTACTTC.

The chain couples TRBV29-1 to TRBJ1-2; D not resolved. Per the germline V gene, CDR1 is SQVTM and CDR2 is ANQGSEA. The V end was cut by 4 bases, the J end by 4 bases, with 7 bases between. CDR3 length: 11 amino acids. The CDR3 sequence is CSVGGFYGYTF. CDR3 DNA sequence: TGCAGCGTTGGTGGTTTCTATGGCTACACCTTC.

This clone appeared a single time. V gene TRBV11-3 combines with J gene TRBJ2-3; maybe TRBD1 (5 bases). Germline lookup yields CDR1 SGHNT and CDR2 YENEEA. V was clipped by 3 bases and J by 0 bases, with 13 bases between them. The CDR3 loop spans 16 amino acids. DNA of the CDR3: TGTGCCAGCAGCTTCAGGGTCGTAACTAGCACAGATACGCAGTATTTT. Its protein is CASSFRVVTSTDTQYF. Together with reference TRBV11-3 and TRBJ2-3, the CDR3 gives the full variable domain: EAGVVQSPRYKIIEKKQPVAFWCNPISGHNTLYWYLQNLGQGPELLIRYENEEAVDDSQLPKDRFSAERLKGVDSTLKIQPAELGDSAVYLCASSFRVVTSTDTQYFGPGTRLTVL.

The chain carries TRBV27 and TRBJ1-4; no definite D call. The ends were cut back, 5 bases at V and 4 bases at J, with 8 bases in the middle. The CDR3 totals 13 residues. The germline V gene has CDR1 MNHEY and CDR2 SMNVEV (reference sequence). This chain's CDR3 is CASSRAGNEKLFF. The CDR3 DNA is TGTGCCAGCAGTCGGGCGGGTAATGAAAAACTGTTTTTT.

This sequence joins TRBV7-8 and TRBJ2-5, with D perhaps TRBD1 (6 bases). V shed 6 bases and J shed 2 bases, with 16 bases lying between them. The CDR3 has 15 residues. Looked up from germline, CDR1 is SGHVS and CDR2 is FQNEAQ. The CDR3 DNA reads TGTGCCAGCAGGTTTCTAACGACAGGACAAGAGACCCAGTACTTC. Its protein is CASRFLTTGQETQYF.

The chain joins TRBV11-3 to TRBJ2-3, with D possibly TRBD2 on 5 matching bases. Germline CDR1 SGHNT, CDR2 YENEEA. CDR3 length equals 13 residues. Trimming took off 1 base at V and 5 bases at J, with 7 bases between the two ends. CDR3 amino acids: CASSLVEGDTQYF. CDR3 coding DNA: TGTGCCAGCAGCTTAGTAGAGGGAGATACGCAGTATTTT.

The genes are TRBV7-2 and TRBJ2-3; TRBD2 matches 13 bases. Per germline, CDR1 SGHTA and CDR2 FQGNSA. The ends lost 5 bases at V and 8 bases at J; junction bases unmatched: 7. The CDR3 spans 15 residues. CDR3 loop: CASSLRTSGSGTQYF. CDR3 coding DNA: TGTGCCAGCAGCCTCCGGACTAGCGGGAGTGGTACGCAGTATTTT.